The 26 T cell receptor beta chains below come from one sample, sequenced in a study of identical twins. Using its own MiXCR run on the 5' RACE reads, TCRdb lists one record per CDR3 protein. The table shows just under 550,000 distinct CDR3 sequences, with about 16% occurring only once. Separately, the same data were catalogued under a study of yellow fever vaccine responses in identical twins.

Sequencing used CD4+ T cells sorted from blood. The receptors shown here come from a young woman in good health.

This clonotype was observed a handful of times. J is TRBJ1-1 and V is TRBV4-1, with TRBD1 identical over 7 bases. J lost 0 bases, V lost 3 bases, and 7 bases had no gene match. Per germline, CDR1 MGHRA and CDR2 YSYEKL. This CDR3 contains 16 residues. CDR3 protein: CASSQSLQGLNTEAFF. The CDR3 coding sequence is TGCGCCAGCAGCCAGAGTCTACAGGGGCTGAACACTGAAGCTTTCTTT.

This clonotype turned up a few times. V usage is TRBV3-1 and J usage is TRBJ2-5; D is uncertain. The CDR3 has 12 amino acids. In germline, CDR1 is LGHDT, CDR2 YNNKEL (reference sequence). V lost 2 bases and J 3 bases, leaving 4 bases between the germline ends. Here the CDR3 DNA reads TGTGCCAGCAGCCAAATGAAAGAGACCCAGTACTTC. Translation: CASSQMKETQYF.

This chain links TRBV29-1 with TRBJ1-1; 10 nucleotides line up with TRBD1. CDR1 SQVTM and CDR2 ANQGSEA come from the germline V gene. The CDR3 sequence is 12 residues long. DNA for the CDR3: TGCAGTATCCGACAGGGGGCGACTGAAGCTTTCTTT. Translated, it gives CSIRQGATEAFF. Full variable domain (rest looked up from reference TRBV29-1 and TRBJ1-1): SAVISQKPSRDICQRGTSLTIQCQVDSQVTMMFWYRQQPGQSLTLIATANQGSEATYESGFVIDKFPISRPNLTFSTLTVSNMSPEDSSIYLCSIRQGATEAFFGQGTRLTVV.

This clonotype was picked up many times. This rearrangement joins TRBV4-1 to TRBJ1-4; 8 bases are a match to TRBD1. The CDR3 length is 16 residues. Germline-derived CDR1 and CDR2 are MGHRA and YSYEKL. Trimming took 5 bases from V and 11 from J; bases not matched to a gene: 16. Written as DNA, the CDR3 is TGCGCCAGCAGCACCTACAGGGGGGAAGAAGCTGGGAAACTGTTTTTT. Translation gives CASSTYRGEEAGKLFF.

This chain links TRBV3-1 with TRBJ2-2; 8 positions agree with TRBD2. J gave up 4 bases and V 0 bases, and 10 bases lay outside the gene matches. Germline CDR1 reads LGHDT; CDR2 reads YNNKEL (reference sequence). The length of the CDR3 is 18 residues. The CDR3 loop reads CASSQDPWGAGATGELFF. In DNA, the CDR3 is TGTGCCAGCAGCCAAGATCCTTGGGGAGCGGGGGCCACCGGGGAGCTGTTTTTT.

This clonotype has just a few counts. The V and J genes are TRBV20-1 and TRBJ1-4, with a possible D match to TRBD1 (5 bases). The CDR3 is 12 residues long. CDR1 and CDR2 (germline): DFQATT, SNEGSKA (reference sequence). The V and J ends lost 3 bases and 8 bases respectively, with 10 bases between them. CDR3 DNA: TGCAGTGCTAGTGGGACCGGGGAAAAACTGTTTTTT. Its translation is CSASGTGEKLFF.

This clonotype has more than one count but fewer than ten. The chain uses TRBV12-3 or TRBV12-4 and TRBJ1-2, with D unresolved. V lost 6 bases to trimming and J lost 8 bases, with 13 bases between them. The CDR3 length is 12 residues. CDR3 DNA sequence: TGTGCCAGCAGATCTGAATCGAGGGGCTACACCTTC. Translating it yields CASRSESRGYTF.

The chain uses TRBV12-3 or TRBV12-4 and TRBJ2-5; TRBD2 is a possible D gene (6 bases). Trimming pared 7 bases from V and 5 bases from J, leaving 20 bases between. The CDR3 runs to 15 residues. The CDR3 DNA reads TGTGCCAGCACGCTACACCGGGGGTTTGGGGAGACCCAGTACTTC. It encodes CASTLHRGFGETQYF.

This clonotype has ten or more counts. This sequence joins TRBV27 and TRBJ2-2; TRBD1 matches 9 bases. Trimming cost V 6 bases and J 1 base; bases outside gene matches: 6. The germline CDR1 and CDR2 sequences are MNHEY and SMNVEV (reference sequence). There are 16 residues in the CDR3. The CDR3 region is CASSPTGGQNTGELFF. The CDR3 nucleotides are TGTGCCAGCAGCCCTACAGGGGGCCAGAACACCGGGGAGCTGTTTTTT.

This clonotype was picked up many times. The V and J genes are TRBV11-2 and TRBJ2-2; 9 bases align to TRBD1. This CDR3 is built from 16 residues. CDR1 is SGHAT and CDR2 is FQNNGV in the germline V gene. V dropped 5 bases and J dropped 5; count of bases not matched to a gene: 9. The CDR3 sequence is CASSRSGTGKTGELFF. CDR3 DNA: TGTGCCAGCAGCCGATCCGGGACAGGGAAGACCGGGGAGCTGTTTTTT.

This clonotype turned up a few times. The rearrangement links TRBV5-1 to TRBJ2-7, with D tentatively TRBD1 (5 bases). CDR1 SGHRS and CDR2 YFSETQ come from the germline V gene. This CDR3 is built from 17 residues. Trimming left V 4 bases short and J 0 bases short, with 20 bases between. CDR3 nucleotides: TGCGCCAGCAGCCCCGGAATGGGGCGGTCCAGCTCCTACGAGCAGTACTTC. Protein: CASSPGMGRSSSYEQYF.

CDR3 loop: CASSSRGGGVYEQYF. The CDR3 bases are TGTGCCAGCAGCTCACGAGGGGGGGGAGTCTACGAGCAGTACTTC. The gene calls are TRBV7-8 and TRBJ2-7; maybe TRBD2 (7 bases). CDR3 length: 15 amino acids. V lost 4 bases to trimming and J lost 3 bases, with 16 bases between them. Germline V lookup: CDR1 SGHVS, CDR2 FQNEAQ.

This rearrangement joins TRBV2 to TRBJ2-3; TRBD2 matches at 7 bases. This CDR3 is 15 amino acids long. The V and J ends lost 11 bases and 4 bases, in that order; junction bases with no gene match: 15. Germline CDR1 reads SNHLY; CDR2 reads FYNNEI. The CDR3 reads CAATRVGGSADTQYF. DNA of the CDR3: TGTGCCGCAACCAGGGTCGGCGGGAGCGCAGATACGCAGTATTTT.

V usage is TRBV7-2 and J usage is TRBJ1-1, with TRBD1 as a possible D gene (6 bases). CDR3 length: 15 residues. Trimming took off 1 base at V and 5 bases at J, with 14 bases between the two ends. CDR1 and CDR2 (germline): SGHTA, FQGNSA. DNA of the CDR3: TGTGCCAGCAGCTTAGTATCAGGGGTTCAGACTGAAGCTTTCTTT. This sequence encodes CASSLVSGVQTEAFF.

This clonotype was observed a few times. The rearrangement links TRBV20-1 to TRBJ1-2, with TRBD1 as a possible D gene (5 bases). CDR3 length: 12 amino acids. Germline assignment: CDR1 DFQATT and CDR2 SNEGSKA (reference sequence). Trimming took off 3 bases at V and 4 bases at J, with 9 bases between the two ends. CDR3 sequence (DNA): TGCAGTGCTAGGCAGGGAATCTATGGCTACACCTTC. It is translated as CSARQGIYGYTF.

This clonotype was counted only a few times. V is TRBV6-5 and J is TRBJ1-1; D is ambiguous. CDR1 and CDR2 (germline): MNHEY, SVGAGI. The V gene lost 2 bases and the J gene lost 5 bases, with 18 bases spanning the gap. This CDR3 is built from 16 residues. CDR3 loop: CASSYQWHSGWTEAFF. DNA for the CDR3: TGTGCCAGCAGTTACCAGTGGCACTCCGGATGGACTGAAGCTTTCTTT.

A few counts support this clonotype. The rearrangement uses TRBV5-1 and TRBJ2-3, with 11 nucleotides matching TRBD2. The CDR3 sequence is 16 residues long. The junction had 7 bases not matched to a gene; V was cut back by 1 base and J by 6 bases. Germline-derived CDR1 and CDR2 are SGHRS and YFSETQ. The CDR3 coding sequence is TGCGCCAGCAGCTTGAGCCTAGCGGGAGGTGCGGATACGCAGTATTTT. Translating gives CASSLSLAGGADTQYF.

The chain links TRBV6-1 to TRBJ2-5, with D uncertain. Trimming pared 5 bases from V and 0 bases from J, leaving 13 bases between. Germline values: CDR1 MNHNS, CDR2 SASEGT. This CDR3 spans 15 amino acids. CDR3 DNA sequence: TGTGCCAGCAGTCCAATCTCCCCGTACCAAGAGACCCAGTACTTC. This codes for CASSPISPYQETQYF.

In its sample, this clonotype was seen many times. V gene TRBV10-3 combines with J gene TRBJ2-3; D unclear. CDR1 is ENHRY and CDR2 is SYGVKD in the germline V gene. V was trimmed by 3 bases and J by 6 bases, leaving 10 bases between them. The CDR3 length is 13 residues. CDR3 sequence (DNA): TGTGCCATCAGTGAAAAGGGAATGGATACGCAGTATTTT. It is translated as CAISEKGMDTQYF.

This chain joins TRBV28 and TRBJ2-1; 12 bases match TRBD2. CDR1 is MDHEN, CDR2 SYDVKM, per germline. With 7 bases clipped from V and 8 bases from J, the junction kept 9 bases outside the gene matches. The CDR3 covers 15 residues. CDR3 in amino acids: CASTTRTSGIHEQFF. In DNA form, the CDR3 reads TGTGCCAGCACCACCCGGACTAGCGGGATTCATGAGCAGTTCTTC.

The rearrangement joins TRBV3-1 to TRBJ2-7; D assignment may be TRBD1 or TRBD2 (5 bases each). Trimming removed 3 bases at V and 5 bases at J, with 11 bases between. The CDR3 extends over 13 amino acids. From germline, CDR1 is LGHDT and CDR2 YNNKEL (reference sequence). The CDR3 bases are TGTGCCAGCAGCCAGGGGGTTGTTAACGAGCAGTACGTC. Translated: CASSQGVVNEQYV.

The J gene is TRBJ2-3, the V gene TRBV6-1; D is unclear. This CDR3 contains 14 residues. Germline loops: CDR1 MNHNS, CDR2 SASEGT. V was pared by 0 bases and J by 4 bases, with 8 bases between. CDR3 DNA: TGTGCCAGCAGTGAAGCGCTGGGCGCAGATACGCAGTATTTT. Residues: CASSEALGADTQYF.

Concerning this clonotype: Mismatch with germline at one junction end may stem from a read error. CDR3 loop: CCARGPDSSYNSPLHF. CDR3 DNA: TGCTGTGCTAGAGGCCCCGACAGCTCCTATAATTCACCCCTCCACTTT. V usage is TRBV20-1 and J usage is TRBJ1-6, with a weak D call TRBD1 (5 bases). CDR1 and CDR2 from the germline V gene are DFQATT and SNEGSKA (reference sequence). The CDR3 has 16 residues.

This clonotype was detected only a few times. V usage is TRBV12-3 or TRBV12-4 and J usage is TRBJ2-1, with D perhaps matching TRBD1 or TRBD2 (6 bases each). Trimming removed 6 bases from V and 10 bases from J, with 22 bases in between. This CDR3 comprises 15 residues. The CDR3 is CASSYIGGSVGEQFF. The CDR3 coding sequence is TGTGCCAGCAGCTACATAGGGGGGTCGGTTGGGGAGCAGTTCTTC.

This clonotype occurred a few times. V and J are TRBV20-1 and TRBJ1-2; D gene ambiguous. The CDR3 is 12 amino acids. CDR1 is DFQATT and CDR2 is SNEGSKA in the germline V gene (reference sequence). Trimming pared 3 bases from V and 7 bases from J, leaving 12 bases between. CDR3 loop: CSASQGSSGYTF. CDR3 coding DNA: TGCAGTGCTAGCCAAGGGTCCTCTGGCTACACCTTC.

This clonotype has a handful of counts. The chain recombines TRBV27 with TRBJ1-1, with TRBD1 matching 7 bases. J lost 1 base, V lost 6 bases, and 5 bases had no gene match. The CDR3 runs 14 residues. Germline V CDR1 and CDR2: MNHEY, SMNVEV (reference sequence). CDR3 amino acids: CASRYGTENTEAFF. The CDR3, as DNA: TGTGCCAGCAGATACGGGACAGAGAACACTGAAGCTTTCTTT.